This T cell receptor beta chain was recorded in a study of blood T cell repertoires in COVID-19. Libraries were prepared by immunoSEQ multiplex PCR; TCRdb keeps only in-frame clonotypes and omits some of them. The sample holds approximately 470,000 clones, 70% to 90% seen once. Input material: peripheral blood. The TCR originated in a human donor in a cohort sampled during active COVID-19.

CDR3 nucleotide sequence: TGTGCCAGCAGCTTAAGTAGTGGTGGGGCGGGAGCTTTCTACAATGAGCAGTTCTTC. It specifies CASSLSSGGAGAFYNEQFF. V usage is TRBV7-9 and J usage is TRBJ2-1; 7 bases map to TRBD2. Per the germline V gene, CDR1 is SEHNR and CDR2 is FQNEAQ (reference sequence). CDR3 length equals 19 residues. V trimming: 2 bases; J trimming: 3 bases; junction bases outside the gene matches: 16.